What follows are 8 T cell receptor beta chains derived from one specimen sequenced in a study of spatial heterogeneity in lung cancer. MiXCR was run by TCRdb on the 5' RACE reads, yielding one entry per CDR3 protein. Among over 8,500 distinct CDR3 sequences listed, 13% to 15% were seen once. These receptors have no identified antigens. Points from the study as a whole: Higher tumor mutation counts went along with higher counts of expanded intratumoral alpha and beta TCRs.

Time point given: sample taken at primary tumor resection. Specimen: lung tumor tissue, collected at surgery. These receptors originate from a male donor with early-stage non-small cell lung cancer.

This clonotype was observed at least ten times. Because the library targeted alpha chains, this beta chain is an off-target read whose size means little. V and J are TRBV30 and TRBJ1-5; TRBD1 agrees at 7 bases. The germline V gene has CDR1 GTSNPN and CDR2 SVGIG (reference sequence). CDR3 length: 15 amino acids. J gave up 2 bases and V 2 bases, and 6 bases lay outside the gene matches. CDR3 sequence reads: CAWSSMDRRNQPQHF. CDR3 bases: TGTGCCTGGAGTTCGATGGACAGGCGCAATCAGCCCCAGCATTTT.

This clonotype was seen at least ten times. This beta chain was picked up by a library intended for alpha chains and is off target, so its count carries little meaning. DNA for the CDR3: TGTGCCAGCAGCCCCACTGCCAGCTCTGGGGCCAACGTCCTGACTTTC. Encoded protein: CASSPTASSGANVLTF. The chain carries TRBV6-1 and TRBJ2-6; D gene ambiguous. Germline loops: CDR1 MNHNS, CDR2 SASEGT. The length of the CDR3 is 16 residues. Trimming shortened V by 6 bases and J by 0 bases, and 12 bases separated the two germline ends.

This clonotype has ten or more counts. Because the library targeted alpha chains, this beta chain is an off-target read whose size means little. The V call is TRBV12-3 or TRBV12-4, the J call TRBJ2-1; 7 nucleotides align to TRBD2. Trimming cost V 5 bases and J 3 bases; bases outside gene matches: 4. The CDR3 has 14 amino acids. CDR3 DNA: TGTGCCAGCAGTCCCGGGACTATCTACAATGAGCAGTTCTTC. As protein: CASSPGTIYNEQFF.

This clonotype was found many times. Being off target in a library aimed at alpha chains, this beta chain has a size of little meaning. The rearrangement links TRBV27 to TRBJ1-2; D gene uncertain. The CDR3 loop spans 14 amino acids. Germline-derived CDR1 and CDR2 are MNHEY and SMNVEV (reference sequence). The V gene lost 5 bases and the J gene lost 7 bases, with 17 bases spanning the gap. The CDR3 bases are TGTGCCAGCAGTCGGGGAAGACACGCTCGTGGCTACACCTTC. Its protein product is CASSRGRHARGYTF.

This clonotype appeared many times. This beta chain was picked up by a library intended for alpha chains and is off target, so its count carries little meaning. V usage is TRBV20-1 and J usage is TRBJ2-5; 11 nucleotides agree with TRBD2. After removal of 7 bases from V and 2 bases from J, the junction contained 6 bases not matched to a gene. CDR3 size: 14 residues. In germline, CDR1 is DFQATT, CDR2 SNEGSKA (reference sequence). The CDR3 sequence is CSGLSGRGQETQYF. The DNA for the CDR3 is TGCAGTGGCCTTAGCGGGAGGGGGCAAGAGACCCAGTACTTC.

By sample fraction, this clonotype is medium-sized. Found in a library prepared for alpha chains, this beta chain is an off-target read, and its abundance has little meaning. The chain couples TRBV27 to TRBJ2-7, with unresolved D. CDR1 is MNHEY and CDR2 is SMNVEV in the germline V gene (reference sequence). The V end was cut by 3 bases, the J end by 5 bases, with 11 bases between. The CDR3 loop spans 13 amino acids. In nucleotides, the CDR3 is TGTGCCAGCAGTTTCCCGACACGCCACGAGCAGTACTTC. Amino acid sequence: CASSFPTRHEQYF.

This clonotype was recorded many times. Compared with germline, one end of the junction differs, possibly owing to a read error. Being off target in a library aimed at alpha chains, this beta chain has a size of little meaning. The V call is TRBV7-7, the J call TRBJ2-5; D call uncertain. CDR1 is SSHAT and CDR2 is FNYEAQ in the germline V gene (reference sequence). The CDR3 loop spans 14 amino acids. The CDR3 here is CASSSASPVETQYF. The CDR3 nucleotides are TGTGCTAGCAGCTCTGCTTCTCCCGTAGAGACCCAGTACTTC.

For this clonotype: In a library made to pick up alpha chains, this beta chain is a stray read with a size that means little. The J gene is TRBJ2-1, the V gene TRBV12-3 or TRBV12-4; D ambiguous. V was trimmed by 3 bases and J by 9 bases, leaving 6 bases between them. This CDR3 region has 11 residues. CDR3 amino acids: CASSFSGEQFF. The CDR3 nucleotides read TGTGCCAGCAGTTTCTCGGGTGAGCAGTTCTTC.